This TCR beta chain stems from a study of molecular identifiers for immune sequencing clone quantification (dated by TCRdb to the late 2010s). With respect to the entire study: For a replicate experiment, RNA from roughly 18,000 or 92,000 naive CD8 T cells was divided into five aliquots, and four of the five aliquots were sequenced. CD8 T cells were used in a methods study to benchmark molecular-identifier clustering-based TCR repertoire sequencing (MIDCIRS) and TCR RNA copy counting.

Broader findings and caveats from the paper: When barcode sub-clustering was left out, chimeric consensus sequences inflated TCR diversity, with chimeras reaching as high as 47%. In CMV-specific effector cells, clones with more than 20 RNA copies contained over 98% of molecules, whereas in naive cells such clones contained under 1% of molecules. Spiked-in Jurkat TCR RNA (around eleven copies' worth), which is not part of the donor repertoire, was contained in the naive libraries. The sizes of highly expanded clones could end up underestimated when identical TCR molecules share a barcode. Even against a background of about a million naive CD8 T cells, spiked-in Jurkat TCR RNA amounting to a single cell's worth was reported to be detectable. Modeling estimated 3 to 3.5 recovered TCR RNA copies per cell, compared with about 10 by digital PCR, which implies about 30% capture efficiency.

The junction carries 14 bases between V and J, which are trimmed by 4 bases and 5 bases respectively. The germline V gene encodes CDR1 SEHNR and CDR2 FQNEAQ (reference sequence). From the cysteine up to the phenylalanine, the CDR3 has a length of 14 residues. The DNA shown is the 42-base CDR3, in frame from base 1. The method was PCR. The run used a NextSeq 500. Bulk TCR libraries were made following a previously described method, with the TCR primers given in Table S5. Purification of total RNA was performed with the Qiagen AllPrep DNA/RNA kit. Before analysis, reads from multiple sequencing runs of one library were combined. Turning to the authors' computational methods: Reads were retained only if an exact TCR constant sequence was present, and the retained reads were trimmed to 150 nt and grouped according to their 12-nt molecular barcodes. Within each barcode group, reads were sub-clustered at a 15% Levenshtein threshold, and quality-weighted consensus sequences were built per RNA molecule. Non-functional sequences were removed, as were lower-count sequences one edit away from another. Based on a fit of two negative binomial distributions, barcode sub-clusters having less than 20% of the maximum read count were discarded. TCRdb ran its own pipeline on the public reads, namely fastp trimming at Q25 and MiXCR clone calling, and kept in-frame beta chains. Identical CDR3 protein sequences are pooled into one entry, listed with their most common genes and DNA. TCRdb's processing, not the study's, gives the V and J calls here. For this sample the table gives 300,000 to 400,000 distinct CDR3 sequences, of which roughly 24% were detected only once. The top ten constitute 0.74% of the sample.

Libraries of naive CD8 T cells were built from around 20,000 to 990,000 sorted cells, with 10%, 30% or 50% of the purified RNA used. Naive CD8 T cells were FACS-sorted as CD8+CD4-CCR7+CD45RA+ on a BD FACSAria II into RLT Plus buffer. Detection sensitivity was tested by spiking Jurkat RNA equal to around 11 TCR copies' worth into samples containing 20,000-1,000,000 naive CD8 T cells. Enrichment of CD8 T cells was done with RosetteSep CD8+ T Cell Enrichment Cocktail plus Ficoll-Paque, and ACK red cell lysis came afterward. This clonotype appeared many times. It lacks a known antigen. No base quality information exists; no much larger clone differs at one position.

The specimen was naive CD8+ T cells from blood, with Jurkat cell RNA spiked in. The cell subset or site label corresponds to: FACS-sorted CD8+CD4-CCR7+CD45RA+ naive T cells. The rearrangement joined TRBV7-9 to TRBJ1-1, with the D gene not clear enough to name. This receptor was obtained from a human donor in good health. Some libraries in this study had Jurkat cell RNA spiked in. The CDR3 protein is CASSWVRSDTEAFF. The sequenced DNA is TGTGCCAGCAGCTGGGTCAGGAGTGATACTGAAGCTTTCTTT.